The source of this T cell receptor beta chain is a study of blood T cell repertoires in COVID-19. Study summary: Specimens from acute and convalescent COVID-19 originated in the United States, Italy and Spain. Sources were T cells, B-cell-depleted T cells, or PBMCs; the material itself was cDNA or gDNA.

Study processing details: Reference gene primer amplification gave nucleated cell count estimates. TCRdb's copy holds only in-frame clones and misses some; the assay was immunoSEQ multiplex PCR. V, J and clone size reflect that table, while D and trimming were determined from the DNA. Of 200,000 to 250,000 clones in the sample, 70% to 90% were seen once. The sequence derives from a man aged 50 to 59 with acute or convalescent COVID-19. Input material: peripheral blood.

This CDR3 is CASRGRQGRDTIYF. The CDR3 DNA sequence: TGTGCCAGCAGAGGTCGACAGGGGAGAGACACCATATATTTT. The gene calls are TRBV7-2 and TRBJ1-3; 8 positions agree with TRBD1. The CDR3 runs 14 residues. Per the germline V gene, CDR1 is SGHTA and CDR2 is FQGNSA. V shed 6 bases, J shed 8 bases, and the junction held 9 bases outside the gene matches.